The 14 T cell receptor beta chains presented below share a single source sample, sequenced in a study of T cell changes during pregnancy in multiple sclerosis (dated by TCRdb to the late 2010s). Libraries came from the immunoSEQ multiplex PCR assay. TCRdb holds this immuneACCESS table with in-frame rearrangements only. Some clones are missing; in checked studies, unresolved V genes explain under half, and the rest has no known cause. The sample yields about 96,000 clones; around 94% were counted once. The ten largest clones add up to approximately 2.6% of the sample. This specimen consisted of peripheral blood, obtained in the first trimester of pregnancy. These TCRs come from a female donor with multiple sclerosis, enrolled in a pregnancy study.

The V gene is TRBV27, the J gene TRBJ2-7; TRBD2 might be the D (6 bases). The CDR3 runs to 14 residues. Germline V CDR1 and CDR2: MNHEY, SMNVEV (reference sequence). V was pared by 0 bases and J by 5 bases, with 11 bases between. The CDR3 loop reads CASSLSTAGNEQYF. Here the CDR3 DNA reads TGTGCCAGCAGTTTATCGACCGCGGGAAACGAGCAGTACTTC.

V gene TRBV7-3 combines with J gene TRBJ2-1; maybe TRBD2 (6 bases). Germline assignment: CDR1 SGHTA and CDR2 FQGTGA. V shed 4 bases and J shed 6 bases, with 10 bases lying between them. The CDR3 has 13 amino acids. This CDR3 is CASSSGTANEQFF. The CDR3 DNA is TGTGCCAGCAGCTCCGGGACTGCCAATGAGCAGTTCTTC. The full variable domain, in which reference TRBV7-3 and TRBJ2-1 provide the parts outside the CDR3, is GAGVSQTPSNKVTEKGKYVELRCDPISGHTALYWYRQSLGQGPEFLIYFQGTGAADDSGLPNDRFFAVRPEGSVSTLKIQRTERGDSAVYLCASSSGTANEQFFGPGTRLTVL.

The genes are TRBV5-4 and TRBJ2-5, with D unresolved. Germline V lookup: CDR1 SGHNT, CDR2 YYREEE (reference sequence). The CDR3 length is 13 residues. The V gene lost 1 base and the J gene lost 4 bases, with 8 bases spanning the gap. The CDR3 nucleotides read TGTGCCAGCAGCTTGCGAGGCGTAGAGACCCAGTACTTC. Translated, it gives CASSLRGVETQYF.

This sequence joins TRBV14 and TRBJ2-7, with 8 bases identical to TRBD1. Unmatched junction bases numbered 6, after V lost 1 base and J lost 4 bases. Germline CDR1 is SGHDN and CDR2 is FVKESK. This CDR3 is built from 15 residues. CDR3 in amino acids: CASSQARGRYYEQYF. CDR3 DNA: TGTGCCAGCAGCCAAGCCAGGGGGCGATATTACGAGCAGTACTTC.

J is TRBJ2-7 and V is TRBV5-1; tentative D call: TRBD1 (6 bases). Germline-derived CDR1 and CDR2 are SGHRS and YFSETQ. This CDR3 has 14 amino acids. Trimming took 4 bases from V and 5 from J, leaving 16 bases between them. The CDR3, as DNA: TGCGCCAGCAGCCCACGAACAGGGTTGGACGAGCAGTACTTC. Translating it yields CASSPRTGLDEQYF.

The CDR3 region has the DNA TGTGCCAGCAGTGTCGTCCCCGGGGGCTACGAGCAGTACTTC. Translating it yields CASSVVPGGYEQYF. This sequence joins TRBV2 and TRBJ2-7; D may be TRBD2 (6 bases). Trimming cost V 4 bases and J 3 bases, with 13 bases left between them. Germline-derived CDR1 and CDR2 are SNHLY and FYNNEI. The CDR3 consists of 14 residues.

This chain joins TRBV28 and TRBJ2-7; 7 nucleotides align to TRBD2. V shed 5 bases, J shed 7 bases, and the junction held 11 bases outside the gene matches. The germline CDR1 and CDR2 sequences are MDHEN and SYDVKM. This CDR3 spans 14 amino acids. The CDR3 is CASSVQRDHLEQYF. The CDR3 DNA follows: TGTGCCAGCAGTGTCCAGCGGGACCATCTAGAGCAGTACTTC.

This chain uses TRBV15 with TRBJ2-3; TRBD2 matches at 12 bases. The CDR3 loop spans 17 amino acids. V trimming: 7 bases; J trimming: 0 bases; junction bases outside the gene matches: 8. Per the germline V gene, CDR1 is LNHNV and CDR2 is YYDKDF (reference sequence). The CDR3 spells CATIGTSGPSSTDTQYF. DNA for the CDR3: TGTGCCACCATCGGGACTAGCGGGCCTTCTAGCACAGATACGCAGTATTTT. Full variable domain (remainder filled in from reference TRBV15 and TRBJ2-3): DAMVIQNPRYQVTQFGKPVTLSCSQTLNHNVMYWYQQKSSQAPKLLFHYYDKDFNNEADTPDNFQSRRPNTSFCFLDIRSPGLGDTAMYLCATIGTSGPSSTDTQYFGPGTRLTVL.

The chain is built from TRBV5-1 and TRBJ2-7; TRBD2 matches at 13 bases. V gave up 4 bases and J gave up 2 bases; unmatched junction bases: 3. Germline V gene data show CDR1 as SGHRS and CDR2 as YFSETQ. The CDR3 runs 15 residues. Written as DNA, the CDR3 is TGCGCCAGCAGCACAACTAGCGGGAGGGCCTACGAGCAGTACTTC. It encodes CASSTTSGRAYEQYF.

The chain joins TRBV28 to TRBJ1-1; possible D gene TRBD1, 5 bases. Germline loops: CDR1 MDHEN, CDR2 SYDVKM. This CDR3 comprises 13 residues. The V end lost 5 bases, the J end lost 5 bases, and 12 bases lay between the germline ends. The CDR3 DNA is TGTGCCAGCAGTGGGACTCCGGGGACTGAAGCTTTCTTT. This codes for CASSGTPGTEAFF.

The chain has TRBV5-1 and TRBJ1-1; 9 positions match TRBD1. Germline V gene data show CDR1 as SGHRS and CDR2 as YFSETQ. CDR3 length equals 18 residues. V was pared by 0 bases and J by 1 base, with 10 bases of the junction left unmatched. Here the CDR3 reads CASSLVGTGSSRNTEAFF. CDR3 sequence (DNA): TGCGCCAGCAGCTTGGTGGGGACAGGGTCCAGCAGGAACACTGAAGCTTTCTTT. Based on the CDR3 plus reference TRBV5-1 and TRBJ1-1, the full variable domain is KAGVTQTPRYLIKTRGQQVTLSCSPISGHRSVSWYQQTPGQGLQFLFEYFSETQRNKGNFPGRFSGRQFSNSRSEMNVSTLELGDSALYLCASSLVGTGSSRNTEAFFGQGTRLTVV.

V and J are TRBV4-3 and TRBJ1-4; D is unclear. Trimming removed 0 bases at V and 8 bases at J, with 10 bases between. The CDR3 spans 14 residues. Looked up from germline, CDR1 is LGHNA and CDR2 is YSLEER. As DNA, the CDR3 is TGCGCCAGCAGCCAAGATCTAATAGCCGAAAAACTGTTTTTT. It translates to CASSQDLIAEKLFF.

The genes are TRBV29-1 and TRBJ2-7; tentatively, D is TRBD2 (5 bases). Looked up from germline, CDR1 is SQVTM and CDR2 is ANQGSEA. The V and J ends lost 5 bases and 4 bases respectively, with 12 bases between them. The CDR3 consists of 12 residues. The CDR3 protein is CSVIGLAYEQYF. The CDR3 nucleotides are TGCAGCGTTATTGGACTGGCGTACGAGCAGTACTTC.

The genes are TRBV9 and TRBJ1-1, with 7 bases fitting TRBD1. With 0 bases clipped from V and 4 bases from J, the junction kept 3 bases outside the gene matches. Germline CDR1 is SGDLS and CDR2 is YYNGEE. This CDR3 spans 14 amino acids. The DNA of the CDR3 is TGTGCCAGCAGCGTAGTCCAGGGGGGCACTGAAGCTTTCTTT. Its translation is CASSVVQGGTEAFF. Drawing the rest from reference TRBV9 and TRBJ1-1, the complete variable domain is DSGVTQTPKHLITATGQRVTLRCSPRSGDLSVYWYQQSLDQGLQFLIQYYNGEERAKGNILERFSAQQFPDLHSELNLSSLELGDSALYFCASSVVQGGTEAFFGQGTRLTVV.